Each of the 16 T cell receptor beta chains below was sequenced from the same sample in a study of early T cells in non-severe SARS-CoV-2 infection. One entry per CDR3 protein results from TCRdb running MiXCR on the 5' RACE reads. The table lists 65,000 to 90,000 distinct CDR3 sequences, approximately 13% of them singletons. Source material: whole blood. The receptors stem from an adult who was a healthcare worker with PCR-confirmed SARS-CoV-2 infection or an uninfected control (not recorded which).

This chain connects TRBV21-1 to TRBJ2-7. TRBV21-1 is recorded as a pseudogene. The CDR3 consists of 12 residues. The CDR3, as DNA: TGTGCCAGCAGCCCCAATTTTCACGAGCAGTACTTC. This translates into CASSPNFHEQYF.

This clonotype has only a few counts. This chain uses TRBV5-6 with TRBJ2-3; D possibly uses TRBD1 or TRBD2 (5 bases each). Trimming stripped 3 bases from V and 0 bases from J, with 14 bases between. Germline V gene data show CDR1 as SGHDT and CDR2 as YYEEEE. This CDR3 comprises 16 residues. The CDR3 sequence: CASSWTGPTSTDTQYF. The CDR3 DNA reads as TGTGCCAGCAGCTGGACGGGACCGACTAGCACAGATACGCAGTATTTT.

This clonotype was seen only a few times. This chain connects TRBV5-1 to TRBJ2-2, with TRBD1 identical over 7 bases. J lost 6 bases, V lost 0 bases, and 2 bases had no gene match. The CDR3 consists of 14 residues. The germline CDR1 and CDR2 sequences are SGHRS and YFSETQ. The CDR3 here is CASSLVQGAGELFF. As DNA, the CDR3 is TGCGCCAGCAGCTTGGTTCAGGGGGCCGGGGAGCTGTTTTTT.

V is TRBV20-1 and J is TRBJ2-3, with TRBD2 identical over 10 bases. V lost 6 bases to trimming and J lost 5 bases; unmatched junction nucleotides: 11. Germline V gene data show CDR1 as DFQATT and CDR2 as SNEGSKA (reference sequence). The CDR3 is 15 amino acids. The CDR3: CSAPRLAGLRDTQYF. The CDR3 bases are TGCAGTGCCCCAAGACTAGCGGGCTTAAGAGATACGCAGTATTTT.

The chain carries TRBV21-1 and TRBJ2-7; TRBD1 reflects the table's D call only, with no check against the DNA. TRBV21-1 is flagged as a pseudogene. The CDR3 spans 14 residues. The CDR3 here is CASSKGGQNYEQYF. The CDR3 DNA reads TGTGCCAGCAGCAAAGGGGGACAGAACTACGAGCAGTACTTC.

This clonotype was seen a few times. This chain joins TRBV18 and TRBJ2-7; 10 bases agree with TRBD2. Per germline, CDR1 KGHSH and CDR2 LQKENI. CDR3 length: 15 amino acids. J gave up 6 bases and V 2 bases, and 7 bases lay outside the gene matches. For the CDR3, the DNA is TGTGCCAGCTCACCAATCCTAGCGGGAGAGCGCGAGCAGTACTTC. Protein product: CASSPILAGEREQYF.

This chain joins TRBV20-1 and TRBJ2-5, with unresolved D. V gave up 3 bases and J gave up 4 bases, with 9 bases separating them. Germline lookup yields CDR1 DFQATT and CDR2 SNEGSKA (reference sequence). The CDR3 has 12 amino acids. The CDR3 reads CSASGEAETQYF. CDR3 sequence (DNA): TGCAGTGCTAGCGGCGAGGCAGAGACCCAGTACTTC.

This clonotype appeared many times. DNA for the CDR3: TGTGCCAGCACTAGCGCGGTTATGGACACCGGGGAGCTGTTTTTT. It yields the protein CASTSAVMDTGELFF. This chain joins TRBV7-8 and TRBJ2-2; tentatively, D is TRBD2 (6 bases). The CDR3 spans 15 residues. The ends were cut back, 7 bases at V and 3 bases at J, with 15 bases in the middle. CDR1 and CDR2 from the germline V gene are SGHVS and FQNEAQ.

The sample holds one count of this clonotype. The rearrangement joins TRBV30 to TRBJ2-1; 7 positions match TRBD2. With V trimmed by 0 bases and J by 7 bases, 12 bases remained unmatched. Germline values: CDR1 GTSNPN, CDR2 SVGIG (reference sequence). This CDR3 spans 16 amino acids. This CDR3 reads CAWSVPPQSGKNEQFF. For the CDR3, the DNA is TGTGCCTGGAGTGTACCCCCCCAGAGCGGGAAGAATGAGCAGTTCTTC.

The table lists this clonotype with a few counts. The rearrangement joins TRBV4-3 to TRBJ2-2; the D gene is possibly TRBD1 (5 bases). In germline, CDR1 is LGHNA, CDR2 YSLEER. Trimming took 2 bases from V and 3 from J, leaving 16 bases between them. CDR3 length: 17 residues. This chain's CDR3 is CASSQIKGSVYTGELFF. CDR3 coding DNA: TGCGCCAGCAGCCAAATAAAGGGGTCGGTGTACACCGGGGAGCTGTTTTTT.

This clonotype has just a few counts. The chain joins TRBV7-8 to TRBJ2-2; 7 bases are shared with TRBD1. Germline CDR1 reads SGHVS; CDR2 reads FQNEAQ. There are 14 residues in the CDR3. V gave up 7 bases and J gave up 7 bases; unmatched junction bases: 9. The CDR3 spells CASTIRRDSGELFF. In DNA form, the CDR3 reads TGTGCCAGCACCATTAGAAGGGACAGCGGGGAGCTGTTTTTT.

In regard to this clonotype: A much bigger clone sits one base away, suggesting this may be a read error. V usage is TRBV3-1 and J usage is TRBJ2-7; 10 nucleotides align to TRBD1. CDR3 length equals 14 residues. Germline assignment: CDR1 LGHDT and CDR2 YNNKEL (reference sequence). CDR3 sequence reads: CASSLGQGVHERYF. CDR3 DNA sequence: TGTGCCAGCAGCCTAGGACAGGGGGTCCACGAGCGGTACTTC.

J is TRBJ2-7 and V is TRBV27, with D perhaps matching TRBD1 (6 bases). The CDR3 totals 15 residues. Germline values: CDR1 MNHEY, CDR2 SMNVEV (reference sequence). V shed 6 bases and J shed 3 bases, with 18 bases lying between them. The CDR3 protein is CASSRGRGIVYEQYF. Written as DNA, the CDR3 is TGTGCCAGCAGCAGGGGAAGGGGTATTGTCTACGAGCAGTACTTC.

There are many counts of this clonotype. This chain links TRBV5-1 with TRBJ2-5; 10 nucleotides align to TRBD2. The V gene end was trimmed by 4 bases and the J gene end by 3 bases; junction bases not matched to a gene: 6. The germline V gene has CDR1 SGHRS and CDR2 YFSETQ. The CDR3 spans 15 residues. The CDR3 DNA reads as TGCGCCAGCAGCCCGGCCGGGACTAGCGAAGAGACCCAGTACTTC. Its translation is CASSPAGTSEETQYF.

This clonotype has at least ten counts. This chain uses TRBV4-2 with TRBJ2-5; 7 nucleotides agree with TRBD2. The germline gives CDR1 LGHNA, CDR2 YNFKEQ. This CDR3 is 16 amino acids long. The junction had 11 bases not matched to a gene; V was cut back by 2 bases and J by 5 bases. The CDR3 DNA sequence: TGTGCCAGCAGCCAACCTATCGGACTAGGGTCTGAGACCCAGTACTTC. It encodes CASSQPIGLGSETQYF.

The rearrangement joins TRBV5-1 to TRBJ2-5; possibly TRBD1 for D (5 bases). Germline V gives CDR1 SGHRS, CDR2 YFSETQ. This CDR3 is built from 14 residues. Trimming removed 5 bases at V and 1 base at J, with 12 bases between. CDR3 sequence (DNA): TGCGCCAGCAGGTCTCAGGGTTCCCAAGAGACCCAGTACTTC. Translating gives CASRSQGSQETQYF.